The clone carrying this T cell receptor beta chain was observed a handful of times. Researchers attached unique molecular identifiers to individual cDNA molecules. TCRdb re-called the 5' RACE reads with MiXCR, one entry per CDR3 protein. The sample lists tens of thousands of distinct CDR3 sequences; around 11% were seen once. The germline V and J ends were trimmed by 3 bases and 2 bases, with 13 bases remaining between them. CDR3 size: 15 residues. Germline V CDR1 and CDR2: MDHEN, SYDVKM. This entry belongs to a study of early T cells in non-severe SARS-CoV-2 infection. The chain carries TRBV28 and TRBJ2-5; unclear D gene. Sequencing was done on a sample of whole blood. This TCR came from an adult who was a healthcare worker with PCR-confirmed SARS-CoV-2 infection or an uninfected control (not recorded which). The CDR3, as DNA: TGTGCCAGCAGTTTCGTTGGGAAGGGACAAGAGACCCAGTACTTC. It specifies CASSFVGKGQETQYF.